This TCR beta chain was captured by sequencing in a study of CD8 T cells in Susac syndrome. Whole-study results and caveats: No clonal expansion appeared among CD4+ T cells in Susac patients. The TCR sequencing and HLA analysis in the study involved a relatively small number of individuals, as the study acknowledged.

RNA was extracted with the RNeasy kit, and a quantity of 0.5 to 1 ug was reverse transcribed using random hexamers. TCR beta CDR3 was amplified by immunoSEQ covering 54 Vbeta and 13 Jbeta. TCRdb reanalysed the immunoSEQ multiplex PCR reads using MiXCR and keeps one entry per CDR3 protein. Among some 170,000 distinct CDR3 sequences listed, 85% to 95% were seen once. Remarks on this clonotype: Its target is unknown.

Germline V gene sequence: CDR1 MNHEY, CDR2 SVGEGT. CDR3 length: 13 residues. The V gene lost 6 bases and the J gene lost 8 bases, with 13 bases spanning the gap. The CD8+ and CD4+ T cells were isolated magnetically using a negative isolation approach, whereas the TEMRA cells were enriched by FACS. The chain links TRBV6-2 or TRBV6-3 to TRBJ1-4; D may be TRBD1 (6 bases). The specimen sequenced was CD4+ T cells from PBMCs. The TCR sequence derives from a human donor with Susac syndrome. Here the CDR3 reads CASSRQVEEKLFF. CDR3 coding DNA: TGTGCCAGCAGCCGACAGGTCGAAGAAAAACTGTTTTTT.